These 7 T cell receptor beta chains share one sample of origin, sequenced in a study of blood T cell repertoires in COVID-19. Assay: immunoSEQ multiplex PCR; the TCRdb copy retains only in-frame clones and omits some. The table shows about 160,000 clones, with around 87% occurring only once. The sample consisted of peripheral blood. These receptors were taken from a woman in her 70s with COVID-19, enrolled during active disease.

The CDR3 sequence: CASSLMTSTDTQYF. The CDR3 coding sequence is TGTGCCAGCAGCTTGATGACTAGCACAGATACGCAGTATTTT. The gene calls are TRBV5-4 and TRBJ2-3; D gene uncertain. V lost 1 base and J 0 bases, leaving 6 bases between the germline ends. The CDR3 runs 14 residues. CDR1 SGHNT and CDR2 YYREEE come from the germline V gene (reference sequence). Full variable domain (remainder filled in from reference TRBV5-4 and TRBJ2-3): ETGVTQSPTHLIKTRGQQVTLRCSSQSGHNTVSWYQQALGQGPQFIFQYYREEENGRGNFPPRFSGLQFPNYSSELNVNALELDDSALYLCASSLMTSTDTQYFGPGTRLTVL.

The table lists this clone with a count of one. The genes are TRBV4-1 and TRBJ2-4; no reliable D call. Trimming left V 1 base short and J 0 bases short, with 7 bases between. Germline V gene sequence: CDR1 MGHRA, CDR2 YSYEKL. This CDR3 is built from 15 residues. This CDR3 reads CASSQGVLAKNIQYF. Written as DNA, the CDR3 is TGCGCCAGCAGCCAAGGTGTACTAGCCAAAAACATTCAGTACTTC.

The chain joins TRBV28 to TRBJ1-2; D perhaps matches TRBD1 (5 bases). Looked up from germline, CDR1 is MDHEN and CDR2 is SYDVKM. V was clipped by 6 bases and J by 1 base, with 15 bases between them. The CDR3 consists of 15 residues. The CDR3 reads CASRLDITFNYGYTF. The CDR3 nucleotides read TGTGCCAGCAGATTGGACATAACCTTTAACTATGGCTACACCTTC.

This chain connects TRBV29-1 to TRBJ1-5, with 8 nucleotides matching TRBD1. V shed 6 bases, J shed 3 bases, and the junction held 4 bases outside the gene matches. Germline-derived CDR1 and CDR2 are SQVTM and ANQGSEA. The CDR3 consists of 13 residues. The CDR3 bases are TGCAGCGTCGCGGACAGGGACAATCAGCCCCAGCATTTT. Its translation: CSVADRDNQPQHF.

The rearrangement joins TRBV28 to TRBJ2-7, with 7 nucleotides matching TRBD1. The germline CDR1 and CDR2 sequences are MDHEN and SYDVKM. After removal of 6 bases from V and 1 base from J, the junction contained 6 bases not matched to a gene. CDR3 length equals 14 residues. The CDR3: CASRPRTGSYEQYF. CDR3 bases: TGTGCCAGCAGACCCAGGACAGGTTCCTACGAGCAGTACTTC.

The CDR3 DNA sequence: TGTGCCAGCAGCTCGCCCAGGGGGACCCAAACAGATACGCAGTATTTT. Translating gives CASSSPRGTQTDTQYF. The V call is TRBV5-4, the J call TRBJ2-3; 7 nucleotides agree with TRBD1. The V gene end was trimmed by 3 bases and the J gene end by 3 bases; junction bases not matched to a gene: 10. Germline loops: CDR1 SGHNT, CDR2 YYREEE (reference sequence). The CDR3 runs 16 residues.

V is TRBV7-8 and J is TRBJ1-5, with 7 positions matching TRBD1. The CDR3 covers 14 residues. V lost 5 bases and J lost 3; bases outside the gene matches: 4. Per germline, CDR1 SGHVS and CDR2 FQNEAQ. Here the CDR3 reads CASSPDRYNQPQHF. The CDR3 DNA reads TGTGCCAGCAGCCCGGACAGGTACAATCAGCCCCAGCATTTT.